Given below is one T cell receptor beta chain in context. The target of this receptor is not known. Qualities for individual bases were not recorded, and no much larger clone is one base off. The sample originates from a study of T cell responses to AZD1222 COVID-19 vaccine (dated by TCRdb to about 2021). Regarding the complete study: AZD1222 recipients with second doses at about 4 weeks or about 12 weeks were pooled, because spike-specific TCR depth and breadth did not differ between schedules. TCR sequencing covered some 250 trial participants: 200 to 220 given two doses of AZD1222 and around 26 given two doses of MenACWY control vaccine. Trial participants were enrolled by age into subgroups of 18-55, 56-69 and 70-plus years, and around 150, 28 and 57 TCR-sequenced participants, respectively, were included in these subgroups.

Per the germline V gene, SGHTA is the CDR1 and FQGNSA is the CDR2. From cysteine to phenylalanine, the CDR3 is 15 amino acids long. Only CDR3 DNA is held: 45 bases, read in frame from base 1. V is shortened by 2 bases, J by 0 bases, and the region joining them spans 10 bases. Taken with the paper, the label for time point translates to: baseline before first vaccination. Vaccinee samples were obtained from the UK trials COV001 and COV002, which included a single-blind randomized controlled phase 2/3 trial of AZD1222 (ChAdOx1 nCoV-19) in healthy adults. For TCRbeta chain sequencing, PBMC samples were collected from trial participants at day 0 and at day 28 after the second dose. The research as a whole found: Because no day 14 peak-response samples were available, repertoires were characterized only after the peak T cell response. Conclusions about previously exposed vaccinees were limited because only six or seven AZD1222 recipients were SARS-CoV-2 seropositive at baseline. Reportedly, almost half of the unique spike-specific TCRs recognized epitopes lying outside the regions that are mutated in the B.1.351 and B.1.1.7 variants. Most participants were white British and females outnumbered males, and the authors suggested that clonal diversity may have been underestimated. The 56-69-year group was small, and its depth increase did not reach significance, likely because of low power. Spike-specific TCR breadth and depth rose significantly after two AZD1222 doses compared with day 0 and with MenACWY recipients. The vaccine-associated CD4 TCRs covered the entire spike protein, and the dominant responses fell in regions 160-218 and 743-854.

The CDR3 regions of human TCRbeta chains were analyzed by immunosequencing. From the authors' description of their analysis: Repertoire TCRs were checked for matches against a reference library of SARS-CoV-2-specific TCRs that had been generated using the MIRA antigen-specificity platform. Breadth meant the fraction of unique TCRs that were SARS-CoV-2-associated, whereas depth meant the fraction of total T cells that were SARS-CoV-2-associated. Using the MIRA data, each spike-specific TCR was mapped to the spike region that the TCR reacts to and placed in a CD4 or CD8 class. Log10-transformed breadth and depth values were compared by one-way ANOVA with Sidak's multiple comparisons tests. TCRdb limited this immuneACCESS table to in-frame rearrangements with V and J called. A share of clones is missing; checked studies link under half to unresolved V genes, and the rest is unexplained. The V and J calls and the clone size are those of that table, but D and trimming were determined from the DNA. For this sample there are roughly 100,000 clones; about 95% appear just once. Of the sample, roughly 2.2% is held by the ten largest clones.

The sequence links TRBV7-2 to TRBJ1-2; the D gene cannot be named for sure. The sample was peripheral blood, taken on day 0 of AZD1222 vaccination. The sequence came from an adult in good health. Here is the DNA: TGTGCCAGCAGCTTATCCCGAGGGACTAACTATGGCTACACCTTC. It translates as CASSLSRGTNYGYTF.